This T cell receptor beta chain derives from a study of blood T cells in healthy people across ages. Primers used in a second PCR of about 7 to 12 cycles were a sample-barcoded 5' primer and a J-beta primer mix. Each of the cDNA molecules was tagged by a template-switch adaptor with 12 random nucleotides. TCRdb used MiXCR to reprocess the 5' RACE reads, holding one entry per CDR3 protein. Among 910,000 or so distinct CDR3 sequences listed, roughly 51% were seen once. The V gene lost 0 bases and the J gene lost 1 base, with 7 bases spanning the gap. This CDR3 is built from 13 residues. CDR1 is DFQATT, CDR2 SNEGSKA, per germline (reference sequence).

Sequencing was carried out using blood. The source is a woman aged 60-75 years in good health. V and J are TRBV20-1 and TRBJ2-7, with unresolved D. CDR3 sequence: CSARDGRSYEQYF. The CDR3 coding sequence is TGCAGTGCTAGAGACGGACGATCCTACGAGCAGTACTTC.